These 13 T cell receptor beta chains came from one sample sequenced in a study of blood T cell repertoires in COVID-19. The data were produced by immunoSEQ multiplex PCR, yet TCRdb's version contains in-frame clones alone and is incomplete. The table shows about 410,000 clones, with about 91% occurring only once. Input material: peripheral blood. These receptors were taken from a woman aged 40 to 50 with COVID-19, enrolled during active disease.

The rearrangement uses TRBV2 and TRBJ2-7; D gene ambiguous. Germline V CDR1 and CDR2: SNHLY, FYNNEI. The V and J ends lost 8 bases and 0 bases respectively, with 14 bases between them. This CDR3 has 14 residues. The DNA of the CDR3 is TGTGCCAGCGTCCAAATCTGGAGCTCCTACGAGCAGTACTTC. The encoded protein is CASVQIWSSYEQYF.

This chain links TRBV5-1 with TRBJ1-1; D might be TRBD1 (6 bases). The CDR3 consists of 14 residues. Trimming removed 4 bases at V and 1 base at J, with 11 bases between. Germline V CDR1 and CDR2: SGHRS, YFSETQ. This CDR3 is CASSVTGPNTEAFF. DNA of the CDR3: TGCGCCAGCAGCGTGACAGGACCGAACACTGAAGCTTTCTTT.

For the CDR3, the DNA is TGTGCCAGCAGACAAACAGGGGGCACTGAAGCTTTCTTT. It codes for CASRQTGGTEAFF. The V and J genes are TRBV7-3 and TRBJ1-1; 8 nucleotides line up with TRBD1. CDR3 length equals 13 residues. The junction had 4 bases not matched to a gene; V was cut back by 6 bases and J by 4 bases. CDR1 SGHTA and CDR2 FQGTGA come from the germline V gene.

V is TRBV15 and J is TRBJ1-3; D gene unclear. The germline CDR1 and CDR2 sequences are LNHNV and YYDKDF (reference sequence). The CDR3 runs to 17 residues. Trimming removed 0 bases at V and 3 bases at J, with 15 bases between. In DNA, the CDR3 is TGTGCCACCAGCAGAGATTCCCAGTCGTCCTTTGGAAACACCATATATTTT. Residues: CATSRDSQSSFGNTIYF.

V and J are TRBV9 and TRBJ2-5; TRBD1 agrees at 8 bases. In germline, CDR1 is SGDLS, CDR2 YYNGEE. The CDR3 is made up of 16 amino acids. Trimming at V came to 4 bases and at J to 3 bases, leaving 11 bases not matched to a gene. This chain's CDR3 is CASSPETGAWEETQYF. The CDR3 DNA reads as TGTGCCAGCAGCCCGGAGACAGGGGCTTGGGAAGAGACCCAGTACTTC.

J is TRBJ1-6 and V is TRBV28; D gene uncertain. CDR3 size: 15 residues. Germline loops: CDR1 MDHEN, CDR2 SYDVKM. Trimming took off 5 bases at V and 12 bases at J, with 20 bases between the two ends. CDR3 amino acids: CASSPAGGRKEPLHF. In DNA form, the CDR3 reads TGTGCCAGCAGTCCCGCGGGCGGGAGAAAGGAACCCCTCCACTTT.

The rearrangement uses TRBV9 and TRBJ2-1; 11 bases align to TRBD1. CDR1 is SGDLS and CDR2 is YYNGEE in the germline V gene. The CDR3 loop spans 15 amino acids. Unmatched junction bases numbered 7, after V lost 3 bases and J lost 8 bases. The CDR3 DNA is TGTGCCAGCAGCGGGGACAGGGGGATAAGGGATGAGCAGTTCTTC. Protein sequence: CASSGDRGIRDEQFF.

The chain combines TRBV9 with TRBJ2-5; TRBD1 matches 8 bases. Unmatched junction bases numbered 9, after V lost 4 bases and J lost 4 bases. CDR3 length: 15 residues. CDR1 and CDR2 from the germline V gene are SGDLS and YYNGEE. The CDR3 coding sequence is TGTGCCAGCAGCATAACAGGGGGTTCGGGAGAGACCCAGTACTTC. Protein sequence: CASSITGGSGETQYF.

CDR3 sequence (DNA): TGTGCCAGCAGCCCTCGGGTAAACTATGGCTACACCTTC. Protein product: CASSPRVNYGYTF. The gene calls are TRBV14 and TRBJ1-2, with unresolved D. The CDR3 has 13 amino acids. CDR1 is SGHDN, CDR2 FVKESK, per germline. Trimming took 4 bases from V and 2 from J, leaving 8 bases between them.

The V call is TRBV18, the J call TRBJ1-2; 7 bases match TRBD1. The CDR3 consists of 16 residues. The germline V gene encodes CDR1 KGHSH and CDR2 LQKENI. Trimming at V came to 5 bases and at J to 7 bases, leaving 16 bases not matched to a gene. The CDR3 loop reads CASSKTRDSDIAGYTF. The CDR3 region has the DNA TGTGCCAGCTCAAAAACCCGGGACAGTGATATCGCTGGCTACACCTTC. The full variable domain, its missing parts supplied by reference TRBV18 and TRBJ1-2, is NAGVMQNPRHLVRRRGQEARLRCSPMKGHSHVYWYRQLPEEGLKFMVYLQKENIIDESGMPKERFSAEFPKEGPSILRIQQVVRGDSAAYFCASSKTRDSDIAGYTFGSGTRLTVV.

The sample holds one count of this clone. The chain links TRBV18 to TRBJ1-2; 9 bases match TRBD1. This CDR3 is 13 amino acids long. Unmatched junction bases numbered 1, after V lost 1 base and J lost 7 bases. Germline-derived CDR1 and CDR2 are KGHSH and LQKENI. In DNA, the CDR3 is TGTGCCAGCTCACCACTGGACAGGGGTGGCTACACCTTC. This codes for CASSPLDRGGYTF.

DNA for the CDR3: TGTGCCAGTAGTATCCTAGAGTTAGCCGATCAGCCCCAGCATTTT. Amino acids: CASSILELADQPQHF. The rearrangement uses TRBV19 and TRBJ1-5; D is unclear. The CDR3 consists of 15 residues. V lost 3 bases and J lost 5, with 14 bases in between. Germline V gene data show CDR1 as LNHDA and CDR2 as SQIVND (reference sequence).

The rearrangement links TRBV28 to TRBJ1-4; 8 nucleotides line up with TRBD1. The V gene end was trimmed by 6 bases and the J gene end by 7 bases; junction bases not matched to a gene: 10. Germline loops: CDR1 MDHEN, CDR2 SYDVKM. The CDR3 extends over 15 amino acids. CDR3 residues: CASSPRGQRGEKLFF. CDR3 nucleotide sequence: TGTGCCAGCAGCCCCAGGGGGCAGAGGGGTGAAAAACTGTTTTTT.